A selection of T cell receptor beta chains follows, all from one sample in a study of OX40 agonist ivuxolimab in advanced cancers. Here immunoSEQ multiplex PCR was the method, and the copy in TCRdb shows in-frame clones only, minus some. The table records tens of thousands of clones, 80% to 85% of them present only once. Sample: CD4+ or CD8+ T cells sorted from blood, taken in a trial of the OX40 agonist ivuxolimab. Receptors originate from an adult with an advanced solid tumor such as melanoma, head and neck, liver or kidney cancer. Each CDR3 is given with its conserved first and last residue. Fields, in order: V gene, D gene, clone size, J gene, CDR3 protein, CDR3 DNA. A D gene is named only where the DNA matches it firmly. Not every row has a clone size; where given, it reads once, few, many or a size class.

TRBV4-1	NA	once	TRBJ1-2	CASSTGGSYGYTF	TGCGCCAGCAGCACGGGGGGTAGCTATGGCTACACCTTC
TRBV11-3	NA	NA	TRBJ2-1	CASSISGTAYNEQFF	TGTGCCAGCAGCATTAGCGGAACAGCCTACAATGAGCAGTTCTTC
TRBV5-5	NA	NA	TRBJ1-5	CASAEGLVQPQHF	TGTGCCAGCGCGGAGGGATTAGTTCAGCCCCAGCATTTT
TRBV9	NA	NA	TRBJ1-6	CASSPEVNSPLHF	TGTGCCAGCAGCCCCGAGGTCAATTCACCCCTCCACTTT
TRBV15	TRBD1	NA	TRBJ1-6	CATSQTGGNSPLHF	TGTGCCACCAGCCAGACAGGGGGTAATTCACCCCTCCACTTT
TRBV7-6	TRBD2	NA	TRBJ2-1	CASSLVAGGDLEQFF	TGTGCCAGCAGCTTAGTAGCGGGGGGGGATTTGGAGCAGTTCTTC
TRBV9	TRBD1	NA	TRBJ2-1	CASSVGTGQYNEQFF	TGTGCCAGCAGCGTAGGAACGGGACAGTACAATGAGCAGTTCTTC
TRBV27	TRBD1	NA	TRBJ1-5	CASSSGQGSQPQHF	TGTGCCAGCAGTTCAGGACAGGGGAGTCAGCCCCAGCATTTT
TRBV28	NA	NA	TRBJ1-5	CASSPQVDQPQHF	TGTGCCAGCAGTCCCCAGGTGGATCAGCCCCAGCATTTT
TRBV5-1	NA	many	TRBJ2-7	CASSSTGSYEQYF	TGCGCCAGCAGCTCCACAGGGTCCTACGAGCAGTACTTC
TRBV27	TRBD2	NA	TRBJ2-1	CASSIPSGGLGEQFF	TGTGCCAGCAGTATTCCTAGCGGGGGTCTAGGTGAGCAGTTCTTC
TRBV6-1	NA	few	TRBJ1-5	CASSPARGDNQPQHF	TGTGCCAGCAGTCCCGCTCGGGGGGACAATCAGCCCCAGCATTTT
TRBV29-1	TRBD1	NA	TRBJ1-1	CSAGGDREANTEAFF	TGCAGCGCCGGGGGGGACAGGGAGGCGAACACTGAAGCTTTCTTT
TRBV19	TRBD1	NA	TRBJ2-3	CAGMTGGKSTDTQYF	TGTGCCGGAATGACAGGGGGAAAAAGCACAGATACGCAGTATTTT
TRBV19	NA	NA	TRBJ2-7	CASSAAESYEQYF	TGTGCCAGTAGTGCTGCGGAATCCTACGAGCAGTACTTC
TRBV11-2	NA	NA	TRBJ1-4	CASRGSNEKLFF	TGTGCCAGCAGGGGATCTAATGAAAAACTGTTTTTT
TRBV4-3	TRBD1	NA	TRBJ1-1	CASSQEVGTGSFHGMWSPEAFF	TGCGCCAGCAGCCAAGAAGTCGGGACAGGATCCTTCCATGGAATGTGGAGTCCTGAAGCTTTCTTT
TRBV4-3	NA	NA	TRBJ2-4	CASSQVGAKNIQYF	TGCGCCAGCAGCCAAGTGGGAGCCAAAAACATTCAGTACTTC
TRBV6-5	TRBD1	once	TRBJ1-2	CASSPSGQPYGYTF	TGTGCCAGCAGCCCCTCGGGACAGCCCTATGGCTACACCTTC
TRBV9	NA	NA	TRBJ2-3	CASSVGSRDTDTQYF	TGTGCCAGCAGCGTAGGCTCCAGGGACACAGATACGCAGTATTTT
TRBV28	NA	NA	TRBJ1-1	CASSPGRASGPEAFF	TGTGCCAGCAGTCCCGGCAGGGCCTCGGGCCCTGAAGCTTTCTTT
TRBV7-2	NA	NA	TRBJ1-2	CASSLVNRDYGYTF	TGTGCCAGCAGCTTAGTTAACAGGGACTATGGCTACACCTTC
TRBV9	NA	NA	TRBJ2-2	CASSSNTGELFF	TGTGCCAGCAGCTCTAACACCGGGGAGCTGTTTTTT
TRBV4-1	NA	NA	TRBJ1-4	CASSQSFEKLFF	TGCGCCAGCAGCCAAAGTTTCGAAAAACTGTTTTTT
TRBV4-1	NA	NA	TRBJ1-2	CASSPQGGNYGYTF	TGCGCCAGCAGCCCTCAAGGGGGTAACTATGGCTACACCTTC
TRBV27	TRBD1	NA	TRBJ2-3	CASSFSQGDYTDTQYF	TGTGCCAGCAGTTTCTCCCAGGGGGATTACACAGATACGCAGTATTTT
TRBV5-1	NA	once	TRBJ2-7	CASSSESYEQYF	TGCGCCAGCAGCTCGGAGTCCTACGAGCAGTACTTC
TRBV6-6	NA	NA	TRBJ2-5	CASSYPLLASQETQYF	TGTGCCAGCAGTTACCCCCTCCTAGCGAGCCAAGAGACCCAGTACTTC